The 20 T cell receptor beta chains below all came from one sample that was sequenced in a study of human T cells and chemical hapten exposure. Documented time point: patch test 3, about 24 weeks after DPC sensitization. Treatment here: therapeutic diphenylcyclopropenone sensitization with weekly scalp DPC. TCRdb independently ran MiXCR on the RACE reads; one entry per CDR3 protein. Of about 89,000 distinct CDR3 sequences listed, 10% to 15% are singletons. Sample: whole blood, taken in connection with sensitization to the hapten diphenylcyclopropenone (DPC). These receptors were collected from a woman in her forties or fifties with alopecia areata. Some clones in this sample may be carry-over from other donors' samples.

This clonotype was detected a few times. The chain is built from TRBV7-9 and TRBJ2-1; tentatively, D is TRBD2 (5 bases). Germline V gives CDR1 SEHNR, CDR2 FQNEAQ (reference sequence). There are 14 residues in the CDR3. Trimming pared 4 bases from V and 7 bases from J, leaving 14 bases between. The CDR3 reads CASSSTGRRNEQFF. CDR3 in DNA: TGTGCCAGCAGCTCGACGGGGAGAAGGAATGAGCAGTTCTTC. Filled out from reference TRBV7-9 and TRBJ2-1, the complete variable domain reads DTGVSQNPRHKITKRGQNVTFRCDPISEHNRLYWYRQTLGQGPEFLTYFQNEAQLEKSRLLSDRFSAERPKGSFSTLEIQRTEQGDSAMYLCASSSTGRRNEQFFGPGTRLTVL.

The J gene is TRBJ2-7, the V gene TRBV11-2; 7 nucleotides line up with TRBD2. The CDR3 extends over 13 amino acids. CDR1 and CDR2 (germline): SGHAT, FQNNGV. V lost 6 bases to trimming and J lost 1 base; unmatched junction nucleotides: 3. This CDR3 reads CASRRLASYEQYF. Written as DNA, the CDR3 is TGTGCCAGCAGAAGACTAGCATCCTACGAGCAGTACTTC.

The rearrangement uses TRBV12-3 or TRBV12-4 and TRBJ1-6; D ambiguous. V lost 1 base and J 7 bases, leaving 2 bases between the germline ends. The CDR3 consists of 12 residues. CDR3 in DNA: TGTGCCAGCAGTTTAGAGAATTCACCCCTCCACTTT. Protein: CASSLENSPLHF.

Remarks on this clonotype: This may be a read error, as it is one base from a much larger clone. The chain joins TRBV29-1 to TRBJ2-5; D uncertain. Trimming removed 4 bases at V and 3 bases at J, with 6 bases between. Germline V CDR1 and CDR2: SQVTM, ANQGSEA. There are 11 residues in the CDR3. The CDR3 loop is CSVGAEETQYF. In DNA form, the CDR3 reads TGCAGCGTTGGGGCAGAAGAGACCCAGTACTTC.

This clonotype came up many times. V is TRBV2 and J is TRBJ2-3, with 8 bases aligning to TRBD1. J lost 3 bases, V lost 2 bases, and 1 base had no gene match. The CDR3 runs to 14 residues. Germline-derived CDR1 and CDR2 are SNHLY and FYNNEI. The CDR3 region is CASSEWTGTDTQYF. As DNA, the CDR3 is TGTGCCAGCAGTGAATGGACAGGGACAGATACGCAGTATTTT. The full variable domain, with the rest looked up from reference TRBV2 and TRBJ2-3, is EPEVTQTPSHQVTQMGQEVILRCVPISNHLYFYWYRQILGQKVEFLVSFYNNEISEKSEIFDDQFSVERPDGSNFTLKIRSTKLEDSAMYFCASSEWTGTDTQYFGPGTRLTVL.

There are a few counts of this clonotype. CDR3 protein: CASSIPGQGYGYTF. The CDR3 DNA is TGTGCCAGCAGCATTCCGGGACAGGGCTATGGCTACACCTTC. The chain couples TRBV7-2 to TRBJ1-2, with 9 bases fitting TRBD1. The V gene's germline CDR1 is SGHTA and CDR2 FQGNSA. The J segment lost 4 bases and the V segment lost 5 bases, leaving 5 bases of the junction unmatched. The CDR3 contains 14 residues.

The chain joins TRBV5-5 to TRBJ1-2; D call uncertain. The CDR3 sequence is 16 residues long. Germline V gives CDR1 SGHKS, CDR2 YYEKEE (reference sequence). V shed 4 bases and J shed 0 bases, with 16 bases lying between them. The CDR3 sequence: CASSISSSRANYGYTF. Here the CDR3 DNA reads TGTGCCAGCAGCATTTCCAGTTCAAGGGCTAACTATGGCTACACCTTC.

This clonotype has ten or more counts. This rearrangement joins TRBV29-1 to TRBJ2-7; a possible D gene is TRBD1 (5 bases). The CDR3 has 12 amino acids. Trimming removed 5 bases at V and 0 bases at J, with 8 bases between. CDR1 is SQVTM and CDR2 is ANQGSEA in the germline V gene. The CDR3 protein is CSVQTASYEQYF. Written as DNA, the CDR3 is TGCAGCGTTCAGACAGCCTCCTACGAGCAGTACTTC.

Of note for this clonotype: Germline is not matched at one junction end, which may reflect a read error. The chain carries TRBV12-3 or TRBV12-4 and TRBJ2-1, with 13 bases fitting TRBD2. This CDR3 is built from 16 residues. Written as DNA, the CDR3 is TGTGCCAGCAGTTTAGGAGGACTAGCGGGAGAGGATGAGCGGTTCTTC. This codes for CASSLGGLAGEDERFF.

This clonotype was detected ten times or more. For the CDR3, the DNA is TGTGCCAGCAGCTCGCTGACGGGTCCGAGCACAGATACGCAGTATTTT. Translating it yields CASSSLTGPSTDTQYF. J is TRBJ2-3 and V is TRBV11-2; D is uncertain. Per the germline V gene, CDR1 is SGHAT and CDR2 is FQNNGV. This CDR3 has 16 residues. V gave up 4 bases and J gave up 0 bases, with 14 bases separating them. The variable domain in full, with the rest retrieved from reference TRBV11-2 and TRBJ2-3, is EAGVAQSPRYKIIEKRQSVAFWCNPISGHATLYWYQQILGQGPKLLIQFQNNGVVDDSQLPKDRFSAERLKGVDSTLKIQPAKLEDSAVYLCASSSLTGPSTDTQYFGPGTRLTVL.

Ten or more counts support this clonotype. The V call is TRBV20-1, the J call TRBJ2-7; TRBD2 is a possible D gene (5 bases). V was clipped by 4 bases and J by 1 base, with 11 bases between them. Per the germline V gene, CDR1 is DFQATT and CDR2 is SNEGSKA (reference sequence). This CDR3 is 13 amino acids long. The CDR3, as DNA: TGCAGTGCTACGATAGCGCCGTCCTACGAGCAGTACTTC. It encodes CSATIAPSYEQYF.

This clonotype was detected many times. This chain uses TRBV5-1 with TRBJ2-7, with D unresolved. Germline V lookup: CDR1 SGHRS, CDR2 YFSETQ. The V gene lost 0 bases and the J gene lost 0 bases, with 7 bases spanning the gap. The CDR3 sequence is 14 residues long. In DNA form, the CDR3 reads TGCGCCAGCAGCTTGGGTCTGTTCTCCTACGAGCAGTACTTC. Amino acid sequence: CASSLGLFSYEQYF.

This chain uses TRBV3-1 with TRBJ1-2; tentative D call: TRBD1 (6 bases). The CDR3 has 14 amino acids. The V gene lost 0 bases and the J gene lost 4 bases, with 9 bases spanning the gap. Per germline, CDR1 LGHDT and CDR2 YNNKEL (reference sequence). CDR3 loop: CASSQDRRGYGYTF. In DNA, the CDR3 is TGTGCCAGCAGCCAAGACCGCAGGGGCTATGGCTACACCTTC.

This clonotype came up a few times. The chain is built from TRBV11-2 and TRBJ2-7; D is unresolved. Germline CDR1 SGHAT, CDR2 FQNNGV. This CDR3 is built from 16 residues. Trimming removed 4 bases at V and 0 bases at J, with 16 bases between. The CDR3 protein is CASSSTSGRSSYEQYF. The CDR3 region has the DNA TGTGCCAGCAGCTCGACATCCGGACGCAGCTCCTACGAGCAGTACTTC.

The chain joins TRBV24-1 to TRBJ2-1; TRBD2 aligns across 9 bases. Germline-derived CDR1 and CDR2 are KGHDR and SFDVKD. With 2 bases clipped from V and 2 bases from J, the junction kept 3 bases outside the gene matches. This CDR3 is 16 amino acids long. The CDR3 region has the DNA TGTGCCACCAGTGATTGGGCTAGCGGGACCTACAATGAGCAGTTCTTC. This codes for CATSDWASGTYNEQFF.

V and J are TRBV5-6 and TRBJ1-1, with a possible D match to TRBD1 (5 bases). Germline-derived CDR1 and CDR2 are SGHDT and YYEEEE. V lost 0 bases and J 8 bases, leaving 8 bases between the germline ends. This CDR3 has 12 amino acids. CDR3 residues: CASSLVQGEAFF. CDR3 DNA: TGTGCCAGCAGCTTGGTCCAGGGAGAAGCTTTCTTT.

This chain links TRBV6-5 with TRBJ2-7; 10 bases map to TRBD2. Germline lookup yields CDR1 MNHEY and CDR2 SVGAGI. V trimming: 6 bases; J trimming: 2 bases; junction bases outside the gene matches: 22. The CDR3 length is 20 residues. The chain's CDR3 is CASSFRKTQASGSVAYEQYF. CDR3 sequence (DNA): TGTGCCAGCAGCTTCCGAAAAACCCAGGCTAGCGGGAGTGTTGCCTACGAGCAGTACTTC.

V is TRBV2 and J is TRBJ2-1; 13 bases map to TRBD2. J lost 9 bases, V lost 8 bases, and 7 bases had no gene match. Germline-derived CDR1 and CDR2 are SNHLY and FYNNEI. The CDR3 has 14 residues. The CDR3 protein is CASRRLAGGPEQFF. DNA of the CDR3: TGTGCCAGCCGTAGACTAGCGGGAGGCCCTGAGCAGTTCTTC. Full variable domain (outside the CDR3, taken from reference TRBV2 and TRBJ2-1): EPEVTQTPSHQVTQMGQEVILRCVPISNHLYFYWYRQILGQKVEFLVSFYNNEISEKSEIFDDQFSVERPDGSNFTLKIRSTKLEDSAMYFCASRRLAGGPEQFFGPGTRLTVL.

The chain couples TRBV7-6 to TRBJ2-5; possibly TRBD2 for D (5 bases). Trimming pared 4 bases from V and 5 bases from J, leaving 11 bases between. The V gene's germline CDR1 is SGHVS and CDR2 FNYEAQ. The CDR3 runs 13 residues. Here the CDR3 reads CASSSSGGETQYF. As DNA, the CDR3 is TGTGCCAGCAGCTCTAGTGGCGGGGAGACCCAGTACTTC.

The table lists this clonotype with a few counts. This rearrangement joins TRBV19 to TRBJ1-2, with D possibly TRBD1 on 5 matching bases. Germline CDR1 is LNHDA and CDR2 is SQIVND (reference sequence). The germline V and J ends were trimmed by 5 bases and 8 bases, with 12 bases remaining between them. The CDR3 extends over 12 amino acids. The CDR3 sequence is CASSLGDGGYTF. Written as DNA, the CDR3 is TGTGCCAGTAGTTTAGGGGACGGAGGCTACACCTTC.